One sample yielded the 5 T cell receptor beta chains listed below, sequenced in a study of blood T cell repertoires in COVID-19 (TCRdb year 2020). Receptor libraries were prepared by the immunoSEQ multiplex PCR assay. Entries here come from immuneACCESS through TCRdb and include only in-frame sequences with V and J called. Some clones fail to appear in such tables; in the studies checked, an unresolved V gene covers under half of the shortfall, and the cause of the remainder is unknown. The sample table shows fewer than 350,000 clones, and around 89% are seen once. The top ten clones comprise roughly 5.1% of the sample. Sequenced material: peripheral blood. Source of these receptors: a man aged 40-49 years with acute or convalescent COVID-19.

This clone was observed once. The chain couples TRBV7-2 to TRBJ2-1; 8 bases fit TRBD1. J lost 5 bases, V lost 5 bases, and 2 bases had no gene match. The germline gives CDR1 SGHTA, CDR2 FQGNSA. This CDR3 has 13 amino acids. The CDR3 DNA sequence: TGTGCCAGCAGCCTGGACAGGGACAATGAGCAGTTCTTC. Its protein product is CASSLDRDNEQFF.

This clone was detected only a few times. The chain couples TRBV6-6 to TRBJ1-5, with D maybe TRBD1 (6 bases). Germline loops: CDR1 MNHNY, CDR2 SVGAGI (reference sequence). This CDR3 has 16 residues. The V and J ends lost 6 bases and 4 bases respectively, with 19 bases between them. The CDR3 sequence: CASRPLNREGNQPQHF. In DNA, the CDR3 is TGTGCCAGCAGACCCCTAAACAGGGAGGGGAATCAGCCCCAGCATTTT.

This CDR3 reads CASSHSEEEKLFF. As DNA, the CDR3 is TGTGCCAGCTCACACTCGGAGGAGGAAAAACTGTTTTTT. The rearrangement joins TRBV18 to TRBJ1-4; D gene unclear. V lost 4 bases and J 8 bases, leaving 11 bases between the germline ends. Germline lookup yields CDR1 KGHSH and CDR2 LQKENI. The CDR3 has 13 residues.

This clone was counted once. The chain carries TRBV5-4 and TRBJ2-4; 11 nucleotides match TRBD1. The germline V gene has CDR1 SGHNT and CDR2 YYREEE (reference sequence). Trimming took 4 bases from V and 10 from J; bases not matched to a gene: 10. This CDR3 spans 15 amino acids. The CDR3 sequence: CASSLLTGQGGIQYF. Written as DNA, the CDR3 is TGTGCCAGCAGCCTCCTTACGGGACAGGGGGGAATTCAGTACTTC.

This clone turned up a few times. The chain uses TRBV2 and TRBJ2-7; tentative D call: TRBD2 (5 bases). Per the germline V gene, CDR1 is SNHLY and CDR2 is FYNNEI. The CDR3 is 14 amino acids. V lost 6 bases to trimming and J lost 2 bases, with 14 bases between them. As DNA, the CDR3 is TGTGCCAGCAGGTCGGAGGCTGTAACCTACGAGCAGTACTTC. It encodes CASRSEAVTYEQYF.